Following are 6 T cell receptor beta chains from one sample sequenced in a study of T cell responses to AZD1222 COVID-19 vaccine. Sequenced by immunoSEQ multiplex PCR; TCRdb stores in-frame clones only, minus some. The sample records approximately 150,000 clones, approximately 90% being singletons. The sample was peripheral blood, taken 28 days after the second AZD1222 dose. These receptors came from an adult who received the AZD1222 COVID-19 vaccine.

This clone was counted between two and nine times. Other nucleotide sequences in the sample specify the same CDR3. The V call is TRBV10-2, the J call TRBJ2-7; tentatively, D is TRBD1 (5 bases). Trimming stripped 8 bases from V and 0 bases from J, with 11 bases between. This CDR3 is built from 13 residues. Germline V gene sequence: CDR1 WSHSY, CDR2 SAAADI. CDR3 in DNA: TGCGCCAGCCGACAGACAGTCTCCTACGAGCAGTACTTC. This gives the protein CASRQTVSYEQYF.

This chain joins TRBV27 and TRBJ2-1; D is unclear. The ends were cut back, 2 bases at V and 8 bases at J, with 13 bases in the middle. This CDR3 is 14 amino acids long. CDR1 and CDR2 from the germline V gene are MNHEY and SMNVEV (reference sequence). The CDR3 sequence: CASSLVTPRDEQFF. CDR3 nucleotides: TGTGCCAGCAGTTTAGTGACCCCTAGGGATGAGCAGTTCTTC.

This clone appeared once. J is TRBJ2-1 and V is TRBV6-2 or TRBV6-3; the D is unclear. The CDR3 covers 12 residues. CDR1 and CDR2 from the germline V gene are MNHEY and SVGEGT. The V end lost 2 bases, the J end lost 10 bases, and 9 bases lay between the germline ends. CDR3 loop: CASSYPRIEQFF. CDR3 nucleotides: TGTGCCAGCAGTTACCCCCGAATAGAGCAGTTCTTC.

This chain uses TRBV27 with TRBJ2-4; no definite D call. Trimming shortened V by 3 bases and J by 7 bases, and 4 bases separated the two germline ends. This CDR3 contains 11 residues. CDR1 and CDR2 from the germline V gene are MNHEY and SMNVEV (reference sequence). The CDR3 sequence: CASSFGNIQYF. The CDR3 bases are TGTGCCAGCAGTTTTGGCAACATTCAGTACTTC.

The V and J genes are TRBV4-2 and TRBJ2-7; D is perhaps TRBD2 (6 bases). The CDR3 contains 15 residues. V was clipped by 1 base and J by 4 bases, with 14 bases between them. Germline V gives CDR1 LGHNA, CDR2 YNFKEQ. The CDR3 nucleotides are TGTGCCAGCAGCCAAGGAGGGGACTCGGAATACGAGCAGTACTTC. The encoded protein is CASSQGGDSEYEQYF.

The V call is TRBV5-1, the J call TRBJ2-3; tentative D call: TRBD2 (5 bases). V was pared by 0 bases and J by 0 bases, with 14 bases between. The CDR3 has 17 residues. Looked up from germline, CDR1 is SGHRS and CDR2 is YFSETQ. CDR3 protein: CASSLALGIASTDTQYF. The CDR3 DNA is TGCGCCAGCAGCTTGGCCCTGGGGATAGCGAGCACAGATACGCAGTATTTT.